This T cell receptor beta chain is from a study of cytomegalovirus exposure and HLA in healthy donors. Whole-study context: A subsequent analysis reported that the roughly 120 validation repertoires were produced on the same platform that had also been used for the 550 to 750 first-cohort repertoires. Findings and limits, study-wide: Subsequent analysis showed first-cohort TCR clusters tending to co-occur in approximately 120 validation repertoires. Associated with cytomegalovirus, according to the listing, were around 160 TCR beta chains.

V lost 6 bases, J lost 6 bases, and 8 bases stayed unmatched. Germline V gene lookup returns CDR1 MRHNA and CDR2 SNTAGT. CDR3 size: 15 residues. Separate from the 666-subject first cohort was the roughly 120-subject validation cohort, to which the donors belonged. Of note for this clone: Its specificity is not known.

The assay was immunoSEQ multiplex PCR, and TCRdb's table has in-frame clones only and misses some. The sample yields 110,000 to 150,000 clones, roughly nine tenths seen once. The sequenced material came from PBMCs. V gene TRBV6-4 combines with J gene TRBJ2-2, with 9 bases that match TRBD1. The receptor's source is a woman under 30 in good health and CMV-seropositive. The DNA of the CDR3 is TGTGCCAGCAGCGCCGACAGGGGGGTTCCCGGGGAGCTGTTTTTT. It encodes CASSADRGVPGELFF.